These 10 T cell receptor beta chains were all obtained from the same sample, sequenced in a study of T cells in Graves' hyperthyroidism and ophthalmopathy. Authors of the study amplified TCR beta CDR3 regions from RNA transcripts. First-round RT-PCR with HTBI primers amplified the TCR CDR3 region. MiXCR, applied by TCRdb to the multiplex PCR reads, yields one record per CDR3 protein. The sample lists about 640,000 distinct CDR3 sequences; about 45% were seen once. Material: peripheral blood or thyroid tissue (not recorded which). Receptors were obtained from an adult man with Graves' disease, either hyperthyroidism or ophthalmopathy (not recorded which).

This chain joins TRBV7-2 and TRBJ2-7; D remains unclear. The CDR3 loop spans 13 amino acids. The V gene's germline CDR1 is SGHTA and CDR2 FQGNSA. Trimming removed 7 bases from V and 0 bases from J, with 10 bases in between. CDR3 nucleotides: TGTGCCAGCAAGGAGACAAACTCCTACGAGCAGTACTTC. Translated, it gives CASKETNSYEQYF.

The chain is built from TRBV14 and TRBJ1-4; the D is unclear. Trimming took 1 base from V and 9 from J, leaving 9 bases between them. Germline CDR1 is SGHDN and CDR2 is FVKESK. This CDR3 is 13 amino acids long. The CDR3 DNA follows: TGTGCCAGCAGCCAAGGTCGGACGAAAAAACTGTTTTTT. It encodes CASSQGRTKKLFF.

This clonotype was seen only a few times. The V call is TRBV10-2, the J call TRBJ2-5, with no clear D. Per the germline V gene, CDR1 is WSHSY and CDR2 is SAAADI. This CDR3 has 15 residues. V lost 0 bases and J 2 bases, leaving 10 bases between the germline ends. The CDR3 coding sequence is TGCGCCAGCAGTGAGTCGGCGATTTTACAAGAGACCCAGTACTTC. Its translation: CASSESAILQETQYF.

The V call is TRBV5-4, the J call TRBJ2-7; tentative D call: TRBD1 (6 bases). Germline CDR1 reads SGHNT; CDR2 reads YYREEE (reference sequence). The V end was cut by 9 bases, the J end by 5 bases, with 18 bases between. The CDR3 consists of 13 residues. The CDR3 nucleotides are TGTGCCACCTCCCCTACAGGGACCCACGAGCAGTACTTC. Translated, it gives CATSPTGTHEQYF.

This clonotype occurred many times. V gene TRBV25-1 combines with J gene TRBJ1-1; a possible D gene is TRBD1 (5 bases). Looked up from germline, CDR1 is MGHDK and CDR2 is SYGVNS. The V gene lost 5 bases and the J gene lost 10 bases, with 11 bases spanning the gap. The CDR3 has 11 residues. The CDR3 spells CASSSWGGAFF. Here the CDR3 DNA reads TGTGCCAGCAGTTCTTGGGGGGGAGCTTTCTTT.

J is TRBJ1-4 and V is TRBV9; D is ambiguous. With 4 bases removed from V and 7 bases from J, the gap between germline ends came to 17 bases. This CDR3 is built from 15 residues. CDR1 SGDLS and CDR2 YYNGEE come from the germline V gene. The chain's CDR3 is CASSLREFDTEKLFF. CDR3 bases: TGTGCCAGCAGCTTAAGGGAGTTCGACACTGAAAAACTGTTTTTT.

J is TRBJ1-2 and V is TRBV5-4, with 7 bases fitting TRBD1. Germline V gene lookup returns CDR1 SGHNT and CDR2 YYREEE (reference sequence). The CDR3 has 16 amino acids. V was clipped by 0 bases and J by 3 bases; unmatched bases: 8. The CDR3 reads CASSLASGTADYGYTF. In nucleotides, the CDR3 is TGTGCCAGCAGCTTGGCCTCCGGGACAGCTGACTATGGCTACACCTTC.

This rearrangement joins TRBV5-1 to TRBJ1-6, with no clear D. V lost 4 bases, J lost 0 bases, and 14 bases lay in between. Germline CDR1 and CDR2: SGHRS and YFSETQ. This CDR3 is 17 amino acids long. CDR3 sequence reads: CASSERRGSSYNSPLHF. In nucleotides, the CDR3 is TGCGCCAGCAGCGAAAGACGGGGAAGCTCCTATAATTCACCCCTCCACTTT.

This clonotype appeared once. Since a much larger clone is just one base distant, this may be a read error. The V gene is TRBV10-3, the J gene TRBJ2-7; maybe TRBD1 (6 bases). The CDR3 is 12 amino acids. Germline CDR1 is ENHRY and CDR2 is SYGVKD. In nucleotides, the CDR3 is TGTGCCACATCACGGACAGCCTACGCGCAGTACTTC. Amino acid sequence: CATSRTAYAQYF.

The genes are TRBV20-1 and TRBJ1-2; D may be TRBD1 (5 bases). This CDR3 has 12 residues. Germline values: CDR1 DFQATT, CDR2 SNEGSKA (reference sequence). The CDR3 nucleotides read TGCAGCGCGTTGGAGACAGCCTATGGCTACACCTTC. Translated: CSALETAYGYTF.